One and the same sample provided the 12 T cell receptor beta chains below, sequenced in a study of T cells in Graves' hyperthyroidism and ophthalmopathy. It was RNA transcripts that yielded the amplified TCR beta CDR3 regions. RT-PCR in the first round (using the HTBI primer set) targeted the TCR CDR3. TCRdb redid the calling of the multiplex PCR reads with MiXCR, one entry per CDR3 protein. The table lists roughly 710,000 distinct CDR3 sequences, around 40% of them singletons. The material sequenced was blood. The receptor set was obtained from a woman in her forties with Graves' hyperthyroidism.

The chain couples TRBV7-9 to TRBJ1-2; D unresolved. CDR3 length: 13 amino acids. The germline V gene encodes CDR1 SEHNR and CDR2 FQNEAQ (reference sequence). The V and J ends lost 5 bases and 6 bases respectively, with 13 bases between them. In DNA, the CDR3 is TGTGCCAGCAGCAACTCGGAGTGGGATGGCTACACCTTC. Residues: CASSNSEWDGYTF.

A few counts support this clonotype. The chain is built from TRBV4-3 and TRBJ2-7; 10 nucleotides align to TRBD2. The germline gives CDR1 LGHNA, CDR2 YSLEER. V was pared by 1 base and J by 7 bases, with 7 bases of the junction left unmatched. The CDR3 extends over 15 amino acids. CDR3 nucleotides: TGCGCCAGCAGCCAAGTTTGGGGACTAGCGATTGAGCAGTACTTC. As protein: CASSQVWGLAIEQYF.

The gene calls are TRBV29-1 and TRBJ1-4, with D perhaps matching TRBD1 (5 bases). The germline CDR1 and CDR2 sequences are SQVTM and ANQGSEA. V was trimmed by 7 bases and J by 0 bases, leaving 15 bases between them. CDR3 length equals 15 residues. DNA of the CDR3: TGCAGCGCCACCAGGGAGGAGGCAACTAATGAAAAACTGTTTTTT. Translating it yields CSATREEATNEKLFF.

This clonotype was detected ten times or more. V and J are TRBV7-9 and TRBJ2-7, with 8 bases that match TRBD1. Germline V gene lookup returns CDR1 SEHNR and CDR2 FQNEAQ (reference sequence). After removal of 5 bases from V and 5 bases from J, the junction contained 11 bases not matched to a gene. There are 15 residues in the CDR3. The CDR3 DNA is TGTGCCAGCAGCCCCTCCGGGACAGGAGGTAACGAGCAGTACTTC. Protein product: CASSPSGTGGNEQYF. The complete variable domain, with remaining parts taken from reference TRBV7-9 and TRBJ2-7, reads DTGVSQNPRHKITKRGQNVTFRCDPISEHNRLYWYRQTLGQGPEFLTYFQNEAQLEKSRLLSDRFSAERPKGSFSTLEIQRTEQGDSAMYLCASSPSGTGGNEQYFGPGTRLTVT.

The chain has TRBV15 and TRBJ2-7; 11 bases fit TRBD1. The CDR3 spans 15 residues. V was pared by 3 bases and J by 6 bases, with 7 bases of the junction left unmatched. CDR1 and CDR2 from the germline V gene are LNHNV and YYDKDF (reference sequence). The CDR3 nucleotides are TGTGCCACCAGCAGGGGACAGGGGGTGCCCTCCGAGCAGTACTTC. This gives the protein CATSRGQGVPSEQYF. Drawing the rest from reference TRBV15 and TRBJ2-7, the complete variable domain is DAMVIQNPRYQVTQFGKPVTLSCSQTLNHNVMYWYQQKSSQAPKLLFHYYDKDFNNEADTPDNFQSRRPNTSFCFLDIRSPGLGDTAMYLCATSRGQGVPSEQYFGPGTRLTVT.

The chain uses TRBV9 and TRBJ1-2; no definite D call. V lost 5 bases, J lost 5 bases, and 19 bases lay in between. This CDR3 contains 15 residues. CDR1 is SGDLS and CDR2 is YYNGEE in the germline V gene. The CDR3 DNA follows: TGTGCCAGCAGTTTTGCTCCTGGCGCTACTTATGGCTACACCTTC. The encoded protein is CASSFAPGATYGYTF. The variable domain in full, completed from reference TRBV9 and TRBJ1-2, reads DSGVTQTPKHLITATGQRVTLRCSPRSGDLSVYWYQQSLDQGLQFLIQYYNGEERAKGNILERFSAQQFPDLHSELNLSSLELGDSALYFCASSFAPGATYGYTFGSGTRLTVV.

V and J are TRBV7-8 and TRBJ2-5; D possibly uses TRBD1 or TRBD2 (5 bases each). Germline V gene data show CDR1 as SGHVS and CDR2 as FQNEAQ. This CDR3 is built from 14 residues. The germline V and J ends were trimmed by 1 base and 5 bases, with 11 bases remaining between them. CDR3 DNA sequence: TGTGCCAGCAGCTTAGGAGGGCAGGGTGAGACCCAGTACTTC. Translating gives CASSLGGQGETQYF. Full variable domain (missing parts from reference TRBV7-8 and TRBJ2-5): GAGVSQSPRYKVAKRGQDVALRCDPISGHVSLFWYQQALGQGPEFLTYFQNEAQLDKSGLPSDRFFAERPEGSVSTLKIQRTQQEDSAVYLCASSLGGQGETQYFGPGTRLLVL.

The chain is built from TRBV4-3 and TRBJ1-5; no clear D. Trimming took 0 bases from V and 3 from J, leaving 6 bases between them. The CDR3 extends over 14 amino acids. Germline V gene data show CDR1 as LGHNA and CDR2 as YSLEER. The CDR3 protein is CASSQDGVNQPQHF. CDR3 in DNA: TGCGCCAGCAGCCAAGACGGGGTCAATCAGCCCCAGCATTTT.

There are a few counts of this clonotype. The chain recombines TRBV6-1 with TRBJ1-4; the D gene is possibly TRBD1 (5 bases). With 3 bases removed from V and 8 bases from J, the gap between germline ends came to 16 bases. The CDR3 consists of 15 residues. CDR1 and CDR2 from the germline V gene are MNHNS and SASEGT. The CDR3 region is CASSDLNSQGEKLFF. DNA for the CDR3: TGTGCCAGCAGTGATCTGAACAGCCAGGGCGAAAAACTGTTTTTT.

The chain combines TRBV20-1 with TRBJ1-1; D is undetermined. CDR1 is DFQATT and CDR2 is SNEGSKA in the germline V gene (reference sequence). V was pared by 6 bases and J by 1 base, with 12 bases between. The CDR3 spans 13 residues. The CDR3 reads CSAPRPGNTEAFF. The CDR3 DNA follows: TGCAGTGCCCCCCGTCCCGGGAACACTGAAGCTTTCTTT.

The chain recombines TRBV25-1 with TRBJ2-5, with D possibly matching TRBD1 (5 bases). CDR1 and CDR2 (germline): MGHDK, SYGVNS. With 8 bases removed from V and 4 bases from J, the gap between germline ends came to 23 bases. The CDR3 runs 16 residues. DNA for the CDR3: TGTGCCAGCTTGAGTAAGTTGGCGACAGCCGGAGAGACCCAGTACTTC. It translates to CASLSKLATAGETQYF. Based on the CDR3 plus reference TRBV25-1 and TRBJ2-5, the full variable domain is EADIYQTPRYLVIGTGKKITLECSQTMGHDKMYWYQQDPGMELHLIHYSYGVNSTEKGDLSSESTVSRIRTEHFPLTLESARPSHTSQYLCASLSKLATAGETQYFGPGTRLLVL.

The sample holds one count of this clonotype. The chain couples TRBV15 to TRBJ2-3, with D uncertain. This CDR3 has 16 amino acids. The V gene's germline CDR1 is LNHNV and CDR2 YYDKDF (reference sequence). V was trimmed by 0 bases and J by 6 bases, leaving 16 bases between them. The CDR3 protein is CATSREEALGYDTQYF. As DNA, the CDR3 is TGTGCCACCAGCAGAGAGGAAGCGCTAGGTTACGATACGCAGTATTTT.